Listed here are 22 T cell receptor beta chains from one sample, sequenced in a study of shared clonotypes between healthy human individuals. Method: immunoSEQ multiplex PCR; TCRdb's copy keeps in-frame clones and lacks some. The table shows some 500,000 clones, with 75% to 80% occurring only once. Sequenced: PBMCs. These receptors came from a woman aged 35 to 49 in good health. Some clones in this sample may be carry-over from other donors' samples.

V and J are TRBV28 and TRBJ1-4; D may be TRBD1 (5 bases). The germline gives CDR1 MDHEN, CDR2 SYDVKM. V gave up 5 bases and J gave up 12 bases, with 16 bases separating them. The CDR3 has 13 amino acids. CDR3 sequence reads: CASSPISGYELFF. CDR3 DNA sequence: TGTGCCAGCAGTCCGATCTCAGGGTACGAACTGTTTTTT.

About this clone: A far larger clone differs by one base, so this is likely a read error. The chain recombines TRBV29-1 with TRBJ2-1, with D possibly matching TRBD2 (6 bases). With 6 bases removed from V and 2 bases from J, the gap between germline ends came to 14 bases. CDR1 SQVTM and CDR2 ANQGSEA come from the germline V gene. The CDR3 sequence is 14 residues long. In DNA, the CDR3 is TGCAGCGTGAGGAGGGGCGGCACCTACAATGAGCAGTTCTTC. It yields the protein CSVRRGGTYNEQFF.

The chain is built from TRBV6-6 and TRBJ2-2; 9 bases map to TRBD1. The V and J ends lost 6 bases and 5 bases, in that order; junction bases with no gene match: 4. The germline V gene encodes CDR1 MNHNY and CDR2 SVGAGI (reference sequence). The CDR3 is 14 amino acids. The CDR3 DNA follows: TGTGCCAGCAGATACAGGGGGCAGACCGGGGAGCTGTTTTTT. Amino acids: CASRYRGQTGELFF.

V usage is TRBV9 and J usage is TRBJ2-3; D unclear. The CDR3 is 16 residues long. The V gene lost 0 bases and the J gene lost 3 bases, with 14 bases spanning the gap. CDR1 is SGDLS and CDR2 is YYNGEE in the germline V gene. The CDR3 sequence: CASSVAAGELTDTQYF. The DNA for the CDR3 is TGTGCCAGCAGCGTAGCGGCTGGCGAGCTGACAGATACGCAGTATTTT. Full variable domain (outside the CDR3, taken from reference TRBV9 and TRBJ2-3): DSGVTQTPKHLITATGQRVTLRCSPRSGDLSVYWYQQSLDQGLQFLIQYYNGEERAKGNILERFSAQQFPDLHSELNLSSLELGDSALYFCASSVAAGELTDTQYFGPGTRLTVL.

The chain links TRBV5-1 to TRBJ2-3, with D perhaps matching TRBD1 or TRBD2 (7 bases each). V gave up 4 bases and J gave up 5 bases, with 23 bases separating them. CDR3 size: 17 residues. Germline V gene data show CDR1 as SGHRS and CDR2 as YFSETQ. As DNA, the CDR3 is TGCGCCAGCAGCCAGGGGGAGGGGGCCGGTAGGCGAGATACGCAGTATTTT. Its translation: CASSQGEGAGRRDTQYF.

To note about this clone: With a much larger clone just one base away, this may be a read error. Other DNA sequences from this sample encode an identical CDR3 as well. This chain connects TRBV29-1 to TRBJ1-1, with D perhaps TRBD1 (6 bases). This CDR3 is built from 13 residues. CDR1 and CDR2 from the germline V gene are SQVTM and ANQGSEA. The CDR3 bases are TGCAGCGTCGGGACACTTCTGAACACTGAGGCTCTCTTT. Its translation: CSVGTLLNTEALF.

V is TRBV5-4 and J is TRBJ2-7; TRBD2 aligns across 9 bases. This CDR3 has 17 residues. V gave up 7 bases and J gave up 0 bases; unmatched junction bases: 14. Germline CDR1 SGHNT, CDR2 YYREEE (reference sequence). The CDR3 nucleotides are TGTGCCAGCTTCACCCGGGGGCTAGCGGGATCCTCCTACGAGCAGTACTTC. This gives the protein CASFTRGLAGSSYEQYF.

In this sample, this clone turned up a few times. The chain couples TRBV19 to TRBJ2-4, with D perhaps matching TRBD1 (6 bases). This CDR3 has 15 residues. The V and J ends lost 2 bases and 0 bases respectively, with 8 bases between them. CDR1 LNHDA and CDR2 SQIVND come from the germline V gene (reference sequence). The DNA for the CDR3 is TGTGCCAGTAGTATACACAGGGAAGCCAAAAACATTCAGTACTTC. Protein: CASSIHREAKNIQYF. The entire variable domain, with the rest obtained from reference TRBV19 and TRBJ2-4, is as follows: DGGITQSPKYLFRKEGQNVTLSCEQNLNHDAMYWYRQDPGQGLRLIYYSQIVNDFQKGDIAEGYSVSREKKESFPLTVTSAQKNPTAFYLCASSIHREAKNIQYFGAGTRLSVL.

Concerning this clone itself: Since a much larger clone is just one base distant, this may be a read error. Different DNA sequences within this sample yield the same CDR3. The rearrangement joins TRBV2 to TRBJ1-5, with TRBD1 identical over 9 bases. The CDR3 loop spans 14 amino acids. Per the germline V gene, CDR1 is SNHLY and CDR2 is FYNNEI. The CDR3 region has the DNA TGTGCCAGCAGTCTTCTACAGGGGGCTCAGCCTCAGCATTTT. Its translation is CASSLLQGAQPQHF. Full variable domain (outside the CDR3, taken from reference TRBV2 and TRBJ1-5): EPEVTQTPSHQVTQMGQEVILRCVPISNHLYFYWYRQILGQKVEFLVSFYNNEISEKSEIFDDQFSVERPDGSNFTLKIRSTKLEDSAMYFCASSLLQGAQPQHFGDGTRLSIL.

The rearrangement uses TRBV7-2 and TRBJ1-2; D remains ambiguous. V was pared by 5 bases and J by 2 bases, with 9 bases between. This CDR3 is built from 13 residues. Germline CDR1 and CDR2: SGHTA and FQGNSA. Written as DNA, the CDR3 is TGTGCCAGCAGCCCCCGGGCCAACTATGGCTACACCTTC. This codes for CASSPRANYGYTF. The complete variable domain, with remaining parts taken from reference TRBV7-2 and TRBJ1-2, reads GAGVSQSPSNKVTEKGKDVELRCDPISGHTALYWYRQSLGQGLEFLIYFQGNSAPDKSGLPSDRFSAERTGGSVSTLTIQRTQQEDSAVYLCASSPRANYGYTFGSGTRLTVV.

This chain uses TRBV7-2 with TRBJ1-1; D not certain. This CDR3 has 15 amino acids. V was shortened by 4 bases and J by 4 bases, with 16 bases between the two germline ends. CDR1 is SGHTA, CDR2 FQGNSA, per germline. CDR3 sequence: CASSSLGLQGTEAFF. The CDR3 bases are TGTGCCAGCAGCTCGCTGGGTCTCCAAGGCACTGAAGCTTTCTTT.

The CDR3 region has the DNA TGTGCCAGCAGGACCGGGACCGTCAACACCGGGGAGCTGTTTTTT. Amino acid sequence: CASRTGTVNTGELFF. The V gene is TRBV2, the J gene TRBJ2-2; D is tentatively TRBD1 or TRBD2 (5 bases each). The CDR3 sequence is 15 residues long. Deletions cut 6 bases from V and 2 bases from J, with 13 bases between. Germline CDR1 and CDR2: SNHLY and FYNNEI.

The CDR3 is CASSLVALAGNYEQYF. The CDR3 DNA is TGTGCCAGCAGCTTAGTAGCACTAGCGGGCAACTACGAGCAGTACTTC. V is TRBV7-2 and J is TRBJ2-7; 9 nucleotides line up with TRBD2. V trimming: 1 base; J trimming: 3 bases; junction bases outside the gene matches: 7. The length of the CDR3 is 16 residues. CDR1 and CDR2 (germline): SGHTA, FQGNSA.

This clone was recorded a few times. V is TRBV29-1 and J is TRBJ2-7; D perhaps matches TRBD1 (5 bases). Looked up from germline, CDR1 is SQVTM and CDR2 is ANQGSEA. V was shortened by 5 bases and J by 3 bases, with 11 bases between the two germline ends. This CDR3 contains 12 residues. CDR3 in DNA: TGCAGCGTTTCCACGACAGTCTACGAGCAGTACTTC. Its translation: CSVSTTVYEQYF.

The V call is TRBV10-3, the J call TRBJ2-1; the D gene is possibly TRBD2 (6 bases). V lost 2 bases to trimming and J lost 4 bases, with 15 bases between them. CDR1 is ENHRY and CDR2 is SYGVKD in the germline V gene. The CDR3 sequence is 16 residues long. CDR3 DNA sequence: TGTGCCATCAGTGAGAGGACGGGAGAACGGTACAATGAGCAGTTCTTC. Its protein product is CAISERTGERYNEQFF.

V gene TRBV27 combines with J gene TRBJ1-5, with D maybe TRBD1 (6 bases). This CDR3 has 13 amino acids. V lost 5 bases, J lost 12 bases, and 17 bases lay in between. The germline V gene encodes CDR1 MNHEY and CDR2 SMNVEV (reference sequence). In nucleotides, the CDR3 is TGTGCCAGCAGTCCGGGGGCGGGGCCGAGCCAGCATTTT. Amino acids: CASSPGAGPSQHF.

In its sample, this clone was seen once. The CDR3 reads CASSLRGSYEQYF. DNA of the CDR3: TGTGCCAGCAGCTTAAGGGGTTCCTACGAGCAGTACTTC. The chain recombines TRBV5-6 with TRBJ2-7; maybe TRBD1 (5 bases). Trimming took off 2 bases at V and 1 base at J, with 7 bases between the two ends. Germline V lookup: CDR1 SGHDT, CDR2 YYEEEE. The CDR3 totals 13 residues.

In its sample, this clone was seen once. It is likely a read error: a sequence one base away is far more abundant. Other DNA sequences in this specimen translate into the identical CDR3. The gene calls are TRBV15 and TRBJ1-5, with D unclear. CDR3 length: 16 amino acids. From germline, CDR1 is LNHNV and CDR2 YYDKDF (reference sequence). The CDR3 spells CATSRDKSGGNQPQHF. Written as DNA, the CDR3 is TGTGCCACCAGCAGAGACAAGTCTGGTGGCAATCAGCCCCAGCATTTC.

This rearrangement joins TRBV29-1 to TRBJ2-5; 7 bases agree with TRBD1. Germline CDR1 and CDR2: SQVTM and ANQGSEA. The length of the CDR3 is 14 residues. Trimming removed 4 bases from V and 0 bases from J; junction bases left unmatched: 5. DNA for the CDR3: TGCAGCGTTGCGGGACAGACGTACCAAGAGACCCAGTACTTC. Translated, it gives CSVAGQTYQETQYF.

The rearrangement links TRBV19 to TRBJ2-4, with 7 bases matching TRBD1. V trimming: 3 bases; J trimming: 8 bases; junction bases outside the gene matches: 7. This CDR3 region has 14 residues. Germline V gene data show CDR1 as LNHDA and CDR2 as SQIVND (reference sequence). CDR3 amino acids: CASSITGVLDIQYF. The CDR3 coding sequence is TGTGCCAGTAGTATTACAGGGGTACTCGACATTCAGTACTTC.

This chain uses TRBV11-2 with TRBJ2-7, with 14 bases identical to TRBD2. J gave up 4 bases and V 5 bases, and 4 bases lay outside the gene matches. The CDR3 is made up of 15 amino acids. CDR1 SGHAT and CDR2 FQNNGV come from the germline V gene. CDR3 bases: TGTGCCAGCAGCACAGGGACTAGCGGGAGTTACGAGCAGTACTTC. Protein: CASSTGTSGSYEQYF.

The chain recombines TRBV30 with TRBJ1-2; possible D gene TRBD1, 6 bases. This CDR3 contains 13 residues. Germline-derived CDR1 and CDR2 are GTSNPN and SVGIG (reference sequence). Trimming took 4 bases from V and 7 from J, leaving 16 bases between them. CDR3 sequence (DNA): TGTGCCTGGACTTTAAACAGGGCCGGTGGCTACACCTTC. Amino acids: CAWTLNRAGGYTF.